One sample yielded the 21 T cell receptor beta chains listed below, sequenced in a study of tissue T cells after allogeneic stem cell transplantation (dated by TCRdb to between 2020 and 2023). The sample's time point label, in plain terms: mouse harvest day 7 after allogeneic transplant. Each mouse graft consisted of 10^7 T-cell-depleted bone marrow cells plus 10^6 splenic CD5+ T cells and was given by tail vein injection. Library prep was done by the immunoSEQ multiplex PCR assay. Not all clones reach the TCRdb copy of this immuneACCESS table, which keeps in-frame sequences only. Checked studies attribute under half of the gap to unresolved V genes and leave the rest unexplained. This sample holds approximately 9,000 clones; roughly 41% were observed only once. Around 7.4% of the sample comes from the top ten. Input material: gut tissue. All receptors come from a female BALB/c mouse given C57BL/6 T cells with graft-versus-host disease after an allogeneic hematopoietic cell transplant.

Details on this clone: Gene names are mouse gene names. The read finishes 1 residue shy of the CDR3 end, and the germline J gene is used to complete it. V usage is TRBV3 and J usage is TRBJ2-3, with no clear D. From germline, CDR1 is SNHLY and CDR2 FYNGKV (reference sequence). The CDR3 covers 13 residues. V lost 5 bases to trimming and J lost 0 bases, with 6 bases between them. Partial CDR3 DNA: TGTGCCAGCAGCAGGGCTAGTGCAGAAACGCTGTAT. Protein sequence: CASSRASAETLY. Given in full, the CDR3 is CASSRASAETLYF.

With regard to this clone: Mouse names are used for the genes. The DNA ends 1 residue before the CDR3 does, and the rest of the CDR3 is filled in from the germline J gene. The V and J genes are TRBV12-1 and TRBJ2-3; 7 bases are a match to TRBD1. Trimming removed 2 bases from V and 1 base from J; junction bases left unmatched: 5. The CDR3 covers 15 residues. CDR1 SGHSN and CDR2 HYEKVE come from the germline V gene. The part of the CDR3 DNA that was read is TGTGCCAGCTCTCACACAGGGGTTGGTGCAGAAACGCTGTAT. It specifies CASSHTGVGAETLY. In full, the CDR3 reads CASSHTGVGAETLYF.

As concerns this clone: The germline and genes are mouse ones. The read falls 1 residue short of the CDR3 end, and the missing part is taken from the germline J gene. The V call is TRBV3, the J call TRBJ2-7, with 14 bases lining up with TRBD2. CDR3 size: 14 residues. J was trimmed by 7 bases and V by 5 bases; bases with no gene match: 4. Germline CDR1 is SNHLY and CDR2 is FYNGKV (reference sequence). The chain's CDR3 is CASSAGLGGREQYF. Incomplete CDR3 DNA: TGTGCCAGCAGCGCGGGACTGGGGGGGCGAGAACAGTAC. The variable domain in full, with the rest retrieved from reference TRBV3 and TRBJ2-7, is GPKVLQIPSHQIIDMGQMVTLNCDPVSNHLYFYWYKQILGQQMEFLVNFYNGKVMEKSKLFKDQFSVERPDGSYFTLKIQPTALEDSAVYFCASSAGLGGREQYFGPGTRLTVL.

To note about this clone: Germline and genes here are mouse. The CDR3 extends 1 residue past the end of the read, so its final part is completed from the germline J gene. This sequence joins TRBV13-2 and TRBJ1-5; D is perhaps TRBD1 (5 bases). The CDR3 sequence is 14 residues long. Germline values: CDR1 NNHNN, CDR2 SYGAGS (reference sequence). V lost 5 bases to trimming and J lost 0 bases, with 9 bases between them. The CDR3 bases that were read are TGTGCCAGCGGCGACAGAAATAACAACCAGGCTCCGCTT. Its protein is CASGDRNNNQAPL. In full, the CDR3 reads CASGDRNNNQAPLF.

On this clone: Gene names refer to mouse genes. The CDR3 end falls 1 residue outside the read, so it is completed with the germline J gene. The chain is built from TRBV12-1 and TRBJ2-3; TRBD2 aligns across 7 bases. Germline V gene sequence: CDR1 SGHSN, CDR2 HYEKVE. The CDR3 is 16 residues long. V gave up 0 bases and J gave up 0 bases; unmatched junction bases: 5. CDR3 sequence: CASSLAWGSSAETLYF. The CDR3 DNA, read in part, is TGTGCCAGCTCTCTCGCCTGGGGGTCTAGTGCAGAAACGCTGTAT. Full variable domain (remainder filled in from reference TRBV12-1 and TRBJ2-3): DSGVVQSPRHIIKEKGGRSVLTCIPISGHSNVVWYQQTLGKELKFLIQHYEKVERDKGFLPSRFSVQQFDDYHSEMNMSALELEDSAMYFCASSLAWGSSAETLYFGSGTRLTVL.

The sample holds a few counts of this clone. Mouse gene names and germline throughout. The read terminates 1 residue before the CDR3 end, so the remaining end is supplied by the germline J gene. The chain links TRBV23 to TRBJ2-4. The germline CDR1 and CDR2 sequences are KGHTA and FQNQQP. The CDR3 runs 14 residues. Partial CDR3 DNA: TGCTCCAGCAGTCAATCCCAAGGGAAAAACACCTTGTAC. This sequence encodes CSSSQSQGKNTLY. The whole CDR3 protein reads CSSSQSQGKNTLYF.

As regards this clone: Here the gene names and germline are mouse. The read stops 1 residue short of the end of the CDR3; the missing end is completed from the germline J gene. The chain has TRBV13-1 and TRBJ2-5; 10 nucleotides match TRBD2. CDR3 length equals 15 residues. CDR1 is NSHNY and CDR2 is SYGAGN in the germline V gene. J was trimmed by 2 bases and V by 2 bases; bases with no gene match: 2. The CDR3 is CASSEPGGAQDTQYF. Partial CDR3 DNA: TGTGCCAGCAGTGAACCTGGGGGGGCCCAAGACACCCAGTAC.

In the case of this clone: Gene names and germline refer to mouse. The read terminates 1 residue ahead of where the CDR3 ends, so the germline J gene completes it. The rearrangement links TRBV2 to TRBJ2-5; D is uncertain. The CDR3 runs to 13 residues. Trimming left V 4 bases short and J 2 bases short, with 7 bases between. Germline assignment: CDR1 LGHNA and CDR2 YSYQKL. The sequenced part of the CDR3 DNA is TGTGCCAGCAGCCGGGCATCCCAAGACACCCAGTAC. Amino acids: CASSRASQDTQY. The entire CDR3 is CASSRASQDTQYF. The variable domain in full, with the rest retrieved from reference TRBV2 and TRBJ2-5, is DPKIIQKPKYLVAVTGSEKILICEQYLGHNAMYWYRQSAKKPLEFMFSYSYQKLMDNQTASSRFQPQSSKKNHLDLQITALKPDDSATYFCASSRASQDTQYFGPGTRLLVL.

By share of the sample, this clone is medium-sized. Gene names are mouse gene names. The read terminates 1 residue before the CDR3 end, so the remaining end is supplied by the germline J gene. The chain joins TRBV15 to TRBJ2-7; D perhaps matches TRBD1 (6 bases). Looked up from germline, CDR1 is SGHND and CDR2 is FRSKSL. The CDR3 contains 13 residues. V shed 6 bases and J shed 0 bases, with 9 bases lying between them. This chain's CDR3 is CASRRDNSYEQYF. The CDR3 bases that were read are TGTGCCAGCAGGAGGGACAACTCCTATGAACAGTAC.

On this clone itself: Gene names refer to mouse genes. Read coverage stops 1 residue before the CDR3 terminus; the germline J gene supplies the remainder. This chain links TRBV31 with TRBJ2-7; 11 bases line up with TRBD2. The CDR3 covers 14 residues. Germline-derived CDR1 and CDR2 are GKSSPN and SITVG. V lost 3 bases to trimming and J lost 4 bases; unmatched junction nucleotides: 5. CDR3 DNA (partial): TGTGCCTGGAGCCCCGACTGGGGGGGGTATGAACAGTAC. Its protein product is CAWSPDWGGYEQY. The CDR3 reads in full as CAWSPDWGGYEQYF.

This clone was found once. Gene names denote mouse genes. The read falls 1 residue short of the CDR3 end, and the missing part is taken from the germline J gene. The chain is built from TRBV26 and TRBJ1-6; 7 nucleotides line up with TRBD1. TRBJ1-6 carries the ORF label, with uncertain function. V was clipped by 4 bases and J by 7 bases; unmatched bases: 7. This CDR3 comprises 15 residues. Germline assignment: CDR1 KGHPV and CDR2 FQNQEV (reference sequence). The CDR3 loop is CASSPGGGRNSPLYF. The DNA read from the CDR3 is TGTGCCAGCAGTCCAGGGGGGGGGCGGAATTCGCCCCTCTAC.

To note about this clone: Genes and germline are mouse. The read ends 1 residue early relative to the CDR3; the germline J gene fills the gap. The chain couples TRBV26 to TRBJ2-7; 10 bases match TRBD2. J lost 0 bases, V lost 4 bases, and 3 bases had no gene match. Germline values: CDR1 KGHPV, CDR2 FQNQEV (reference sequence). There are 15 residues in the CDR3. CDR3 sequence reads: CASSPTGGSSYEQYF. Incomplete CDR3 DNA: TGTGCCAGCAGTCCGACTGGGGGGAGCTCCTATGAACAGTAC. Supplemented by reference TRBV26 and TRBJ2-7, the full variable domain reads NSKVIQTPRYLVKGQGQKAKMRCIPEKGHPVVFWYQQNKNNEFKFLINFQNQEVLQQIDMTEKRFSAECPSNSPCSLEIQSSEAGDSALYLCASSPTGGSSYEQYFGPGTRLTVL.

To note about this clone: Gene names denote mouse genes. With the read ending 1 residue before the CDR3 end, the germline J gene is used to fill in that end. V is TRBV12-2 and J is TRBJ2-7, with 8 bases that match TRBD2. The CDR3 is 13 residues long. V was clipped by 4 bases and J by 3 bases; unmatched bases: 4. Germline CDR1 and CDR2: SGHLS and HYDKME. The CDR3 DNA, read in part, is TGTGCCAGCTCCTCGGGGGGGCGCTATGAACAGTAC. It is translated as CASSSGGRYEQY. In full, the CDR3 is CASSSGGRYEQYF. Full variable domain (outside the CDR3, taken from reference TRBV12-2 and TRBJ2-7): NSGVVQSPRYIIKGKGERSILKCIPISGHLSVAWYQQTQGQELKFFIQHYDKMERDKGNLPSRFSVQQFDDYHSEMNMSALELEDSAVYFCASSSGGRYEQYFGPGTRLTVL.

Worth noting for this clone: Gene names and germline refer to mouse. The CDR3 extends 1 residue past the end of the read, so its final part is completed from the germline J gene. The chain couples TRBV15 to TRBJ1-4, with a weak D call TRBD1 (6 bases). In germline, CDR1 is SGHND, CDR2 FRSKSL. With 6 bases removed from V and 4 bases from J, the gap between germline ends came to 6 bases. This CDR3 is built from 12 residues. The CDR3 sequence: CASRQGNERLFF. The CDR3 bases that were read are TGTGCCAGCAGACAGGGCAACGAAAGATTATTT.

This clone has a handful of counts. Mouse gene names and germline throughout. The read ends 1 residue before the CDR3 terminus; that terminus is restored from the germline J gene. The V call is TRBV13-2, the J call TRBJ2-4; TRBD1 might be the D (6 bases). The CDR3 spans 15 residues. The V end was cut by 1 base, the J end by 1 base, with 10 bases between. Germline V lookup: CDR1 NNHNN, CDR2 SYGAGS (reference sequence). The CDR3 region is CASGDPRGGQNTLYF. Partial CDR3 DNA: TGTGCCAGCGGTGATCCCAGGGGTGGTCAAAACACCTTGTAC.

Worth noting for this clone: A junction end diverges from the germline sequence, so it may reflect a read error. Gene names are mouse gene names. Read data end 1 residue before the CDR3 end; the end is taken from the germline J gene. Additional DNA sequences in this sample encode the identical CDR3. V and J are TRBV14 and TRBJ2-7, with 8 bases that match TRBD2. There are 13 residues in the CDR3. Germline CDR1 reads SGHDT; CDR2 reads FRDEAV. The CDR3 sequence is CASSFDWGYEQYF. The sequenced CDR3 bases are TGTGCCAGTAGTTTCGACTGGGGTTATGAACAGTAC.

As to this clone: Any gene name here is a mouse gene name. Read coverage stops 1 residue before the CDR3 terminus; the germline J gene supplies the remainder. The chain uses TRBV13-2 and TRBJ2-7; D may be TRBD1 (6 bases). V gave up 0 bases and J gave up 0 bases, with 10 bases separating them. This CDR3 comprises 15 residues. Germline-derived CDR1 and CDR2 are NNHNN and SYGAGS (reference sequence). The CDR3 bases that were read are TGTGCCAGCGGTGATGCAGGGGCGAGCTCCTATGAACAGTAC. It encodes CASGDAGASSYEQY. The full CDR3 protein reads CASGDAGASSYEQYF.

Concerning this clone: Gene labels here are mouse ones. CDR3 sequence: CSSSQSRGLQDTQYF. Incomplete CDR3 DNA: TGCTCCAGCAGTCAATCGAGGGGGCTCCAAGACACCCAGTAC. V and J are TRBV23 and TRBJ2-5; the listed D gene, TRBD1, was not tested against the DNA. The CDR3 end falls 1 residue outside the read, so it is completed with the germline J gene. Germline V CDR1 and CDR2: KGHTA, FQNQQP. This CDR3 region has 15 residues.

Worth noting for this clone: Gene names and germline refer to mouse. The CDR3 extends 1 residue past the end of the read, so its final part is completed from the germline J gene. The chain combines TRBV4 with TRBJ2-3; 9 positions agree with TRBD2. Germline CDR1 and CDR2: LGHDT and YNNKQL (reference sequence). Trimming cost V 4 bases and J 1 base; bases outside gene matches: 3. There are 15 residues in the CDR3. The CDR3 bases that were read are TGTGCCAGCAGCTTCCTGGGGGGGGGTGCAGAAACGCTGTAT. This sequence encodes CASSFLGGGAETLY. The whole CDR3 reads CASSFLGGGAETLYF. The variable domain in full, completed from reference TRBV4 and TRBJ2-3, reads ETAVFQTPNYHVTQVGNEVSFNCKQTLGHDTMYWYKQDSKKLLKIMFSYNNKQLIVNETVPRRFSPQSSDKAHLNLRIKSVEPEDSAVYLCASSFLGGGAETLYFGSGTRLTVL.

By frequency in the sample, this clone is medium-sized. The gene names here belong to mouse. The read is 1 residue too short to cover the CDR3 end, so that end is filled in from the germline J gene. V is TRBV12-1 and J is TRBJ1-3, with TRBD1 identical over 7 bases. CDR3 length: 14 residues. The V gene's germline CDR1 is SGHSN and CDR2 HYEKVE. V shed 3 bases, J shed 1 base, and the junction held 2 bases outside the gene matches. CDR3: CASSSTGSGNTLYF. The DNA read from the CDR3 is TGTGCCAGCTCTTCGACAGGGTCTGGAAATACGCTCTAT.

About this clone itself: Any gene name here is a mouse gene name. The read terminates 1 residue before the CDR3 end, so the remaining end is supplied by the germline J gene. The chain links TRBV26 to TRBJ2-1; weak D call: TRBD1 (6 bases). Between the trimmed V and J ends, which lost 3 bases and 1 base, there was a span of 10 bases. The CDR3 contains 15 residues. CDR1 KGHPV and CDR2 FQNQEV come from the germline V gene (reference sequence). The sequenced part of the CDR3 DNA is TGTGCCAGCAGTCTAGAGGGACAAAACTATGCTGAGCAGTTC. This translates into CASSLEGQNYAEQF. From start to end, the CDR3 is CASSLEGQNYAEQFF.